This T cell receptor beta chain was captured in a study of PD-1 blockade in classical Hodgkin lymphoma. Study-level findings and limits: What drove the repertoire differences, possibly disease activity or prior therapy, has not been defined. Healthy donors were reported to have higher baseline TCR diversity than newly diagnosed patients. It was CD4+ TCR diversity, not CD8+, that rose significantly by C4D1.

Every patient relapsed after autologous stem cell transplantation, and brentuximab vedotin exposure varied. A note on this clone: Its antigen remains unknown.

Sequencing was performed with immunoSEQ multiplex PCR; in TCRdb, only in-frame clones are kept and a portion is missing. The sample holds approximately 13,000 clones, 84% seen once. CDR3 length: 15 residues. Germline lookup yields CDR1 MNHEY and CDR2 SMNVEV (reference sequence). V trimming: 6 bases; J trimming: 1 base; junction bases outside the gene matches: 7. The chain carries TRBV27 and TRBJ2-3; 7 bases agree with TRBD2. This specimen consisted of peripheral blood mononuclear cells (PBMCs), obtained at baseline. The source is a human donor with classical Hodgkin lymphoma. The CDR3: CASRSFSGRTDTQYF. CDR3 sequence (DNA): TGTGCCAGCAGGTCATTTAGCGGGCGCACAGATACGCAGTATTTT.